Sequencing of this TCR beta chain was carried out in a study of early T cells in non-severe SARS-CoV-2 infection. About the study: Sequencing used unsorted whole-blood bulk RNA, so chains lack pairing.

General observations from the study: Matching against VDJdb likely underestimated virus-specific expansions, favoring anti-spike CD8.

Germline V gene data show CDR1 as MNHEY and CDR2 as SVGAGI. Trimming pared 8 bases from V and 0 bases from J, leaving 16 bases between. The CDR3 totals 15 residues. Attached unique molecular identifiers marked individual cDNA molecules. Each CDR3 protein is one row after TCRdb ran MiXCR on the 5' RACE reads. The table records about 23,000 distinct CDR3 sequences, roughly 5.3% of them present only once. This clonotype was observed at least ten times. Its antigen is as yet unknown. Sample: whole blood. This chain joins TRBV6-5 and TRBJ1-1; tentative D call: TRBD1 (5 bases). This clonotype was sampled from an adult who was a healthcare worker with PCR-confirmed SARS-CoV-2 infection or an uninfected control (not recorded which). The CDR3, as DNA: TGTGCCAGCGAGGCCGGGACGGATATGAACACTGAAGCTTTCTTT. Translating gives CASEAGTDMNTEAFF.